This T cell receptor (beta chain) appears in the sequencing data of a study of T cell responses to AZD1222 COVID-19 vaccine. A remark on this clone: Its antigen is not identified.

The CDR3 has 14 residues. Germline CDR1 is SGHRS and CDR2 is YFSETQ. The V gene lost 0 bases and the J gene lost 7 bases, with 10 bases spanning the gap. General study points: Females made up more of the donors, who were largely white British, and clonal diversity may have come out too low. Across the whole spike, CD4 TCRs peaked at regions 160-218 and 743-854. No repertoire was sampled before or during the peak T cell response, only after it.

Only in-frame clones appear in the TCRdb table, and some are missing; sequencing was by immunoSEQ multiplex PCR. The data hold about 130,000 clones, with over 75% observed a single time. Material: peripheral blood, obtained on day 0 of AZD1222 vaccination. The chain combines TRBV5-1 with TRBJ2-2; D might be TRBD2 (5 bases). This clonotype was sampled from an adult in good health. The CDR3 loop reads CASSLELGVGELFF. The DNA for the CDR3 is TGCGCCAGCAGCTTGGAGCTCGGGGTCGGGGAGCTGTTTTTT.